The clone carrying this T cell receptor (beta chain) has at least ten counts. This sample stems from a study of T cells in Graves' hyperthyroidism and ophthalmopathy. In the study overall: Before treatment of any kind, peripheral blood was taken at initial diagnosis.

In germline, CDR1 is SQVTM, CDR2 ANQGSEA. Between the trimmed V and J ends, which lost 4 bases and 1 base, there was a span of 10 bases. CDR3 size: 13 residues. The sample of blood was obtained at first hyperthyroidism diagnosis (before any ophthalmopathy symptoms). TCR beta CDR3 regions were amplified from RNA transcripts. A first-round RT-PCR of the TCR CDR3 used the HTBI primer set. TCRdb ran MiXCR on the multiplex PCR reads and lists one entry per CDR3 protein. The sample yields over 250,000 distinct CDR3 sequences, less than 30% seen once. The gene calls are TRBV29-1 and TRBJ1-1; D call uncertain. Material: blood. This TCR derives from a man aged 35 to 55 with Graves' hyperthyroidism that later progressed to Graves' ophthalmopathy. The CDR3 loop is CSVAGRKNTEAFF. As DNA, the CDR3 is TGCAGCGTTGCGGGCAGAAAGAACACTGAAGCTTTCTTT.